This record looks at one T cell receptor beta chain sequence and its context. Clones were sequenced by immunoSEQ multiplex PCR, and TCRdb holds only the in-frame ones, with some missing. The table shows 270,000 or so clones, with around nine tenths occurring only once. This CDR3 is 15 amino acids long. Looked up from germline, CDR1 is SGHVS and CDR2 is FNYEAQ. The V and J ends lost 1 base and 6 bases respectively, with 15 bases between them. These data come from a study of blood T cell repertoires in COVID-19. Study details: The analysed material was cDNA or gDNA that came from T cells, B-cell-depleted T cells, or PBMCs.

Sequences were obtained from peripheral blood. This rearrangement joins TRBV7-6 to TRBJ1-2; maybe TRBD1 (6 bases). The sequence was collected from a middle-aged man with active or convalescent COVID-19. In DNA, the CDR3 is TGTGCCAGCAGCTTAGGGCAGGGGCCACCGGATGGCTACACCTTC. Amino acid sequence: CASSLGQGPPDGYTF. The full variable domain, completed using reference TRBV7-6 and TRBJ1-2, is GAGVSQSPRYKVTKRGQDVALRCDPISGHVSLYWYRQALGQGPEFLTYFNYEAQQDKSGLPNDRFSAERPEGSISTLTIQRTEQRDSAMYRCASSLGQGPPDGYTFGSGTRLTVV.